The rows below give T cell receptor beta chains drawn from one sample of a study of T cell responses to AZD1222 COVID-19 vaccine. Repertoires were generated with immunoSEQ multiplex PCR, while TCRdb's copy carries only in-frame clones and drops some. This table has 40,000 or so clones, approximately 83% appearing once. The source material was peripheral blood, sampled 28 days after the second AZD1222 dose. All receptors come from an adult who received the AZD1222 COVID-19 vaccine. Both conserved end residues are part of each CDR3. D genes are given only for firm matches. Only part of the rows carry a size: once, few, many, or a class if the clone is expanded.

CDR3nt | CDR3aa | v_gene | abundance | j_gene | d_gene
TGTGCCTGGAGTGTCGGGCGAGGCCCAGATACGCAGTATTTT | CAWSVGRGPDTQYF | TRBV30 | NA | TRBJ2-3 | NA
TGTGCCAGCTCACGGTCCGTTGCCGGGGTCGGGGATGAAAAACTGTTTTTT | CASSRSVAGVGDEKLFF | TRBV18 | NA | TRBJ1-4 | NA
TGTGCCAGCAGTGAATTGGGGGAAGCTTTCTTT | CASSELGEAFF | TRBV6-1 | NA | TRBJ1-1 | NA
TGTGCCAGCAGTTCCGGGTCAGCTAACTATGGCTACACCTTC | CASSSGSANYGYTF | TRBV28 | NA | TRBJ1-2 | NA
TGTGCCAGCAGTGAAACGTGGGGTGCCAACTATGGCTACACCTTC | CASSETWGANYGYTF | TRBV6-1 | NA | TRBJ1-2 | NA
TGTGCCAGCAGCTCCACTAGCGCTGGCACAGATACGCAGTATTTT | CASSSTSAGTDTQYF | TRBV7-9 | NA | TRBJ2-3 | TRBD2
TGTGCCAGCAGTGACTTGGGCGGAGGCTACACCTTC | CASSDLGGGYTF | TRBV6-4 | once | TRBJ1-2 | NA
TGTGCCAGCAGCGTATCGGGTTGGGGGGCTAACCAAGAGACCCAGTACTTC | CASSVSGWGANQETQYF | TRBV9 | once | TRBJ2-5 | NA
TGCAGTGCTAGTAGGACAGGGGGCGGCTACACCTTC | CSASRTGGGYTF | TRBV20-1 | few | TRBJ1-2 | TRBD1
TGTGCCAGCAGCCCCCGGGACAGGGGGAGAACTGAAGCTTTCTTT | CASSPRDRGRTEAFF | TRBV5-4 | once | TRBJ1-1 | TRBD1
TGCGCCAGCAGCCAGAGGGTGTTAACTAATGAAAAACTGTTTTTT | CASSQRVLTNEKLFF | TRBV4-1 | NA | TRBJ1-4 | NA
TGTGCCAGCAGCTCAGGACTGAGGAACTCTGGAAACACCATATATTTT | CASSSGLRNSGNTIYF | TRBV5-4 | once | TRBJ1-3 | NA
TGTGCCAGCAGTTGGCGGGGGGGGGAGACCCAGTACTTC | CASSWRGGETQYF | TRBV6-2/TRBV6-3 | NA | TRBJ2-5 | TRBD2
TGCGCCAGCAGTGAGAATCAGGGTGGGGACGGGAATGAGCAGTTCTTC | CASSENQGGDGNEQFF | TRBV10-1 | NA | TRBJ2-1 | NA
TGTGCCAGCAGGCCAGCGGGGATTGAGACCCAGTACTTC | CASRPAGIETQYF | TRBV27 | NA | TRBJ2-5 | TRBD2
TGTGCCAGCTCACCGGACGGCTCTGGAAACACCATATATTTT | CASSPDGSGNTIYF | TRBV18 | NA | TRBJ1-3 | NA
TGTGCCAGCAGTTCCCAGGGACTAGGGTATGGCTACACCTTC | CASSSQGLGYGYTF | TRBV6-2/TRBV6-3 | NA | TRBJ1-2 | NA
TGTGCCAGTAGTATTCGGGTCCTGGAAGGAGATCAGCCCCAGCATTTT | CASSIRVLEGDQPQHF | TRBV19 | NA | TRBJ1-5 | NA
TGTGCCAGCAGCGCCTCGGCCGGGGAGCTGTTTTTT | CASSASAGELFF | TRBV9 | NA | TRBJ2-2 | NA
TGCGCCAGCAGCCGGGACAGGTGTTTGTCACCCCTCCACTTT | CASSRDRCLSPLHF | TRBV10-1 | NA | TRBJ1-6 | TRBD1
TGTGCCAGCAGTGATATCGGGTCAGGGAACACTGAAGCTTTCTTT | CASSDIGSGNTEAFF | TRBV2 | once | TRBJ1-1 | NA
TGTGCCACCGGGGGTGCAGATTTAAACTCTGGAAACACCATATATTTT | CATGGADLNSGNTIYF | TRBV2 | NA | TRBJ1-3 | NA
TGCGCCAGCAGCTTTAACCCTAGCGGCGAAGAGACCCAGTACTTC | CASSFNPSGEETQYF | TRBV5-1 | few | TRBJ2-5 | TRBD2
TGTGCCAGCAGCGTAAACCTAGCGGGGGGAATCCACGAGCAGTACTTC | CASSVNLAGGIHEQYF | TRBV9 | NA | TRBJ2-7 | TRBD2
TGTGCCGCAAGGACGGGGTACAGCAATGAAAAACTGTTTTTT | CAARTGYSNEKLFF | TRBV2 | NA | TRBJ1-4 | NA
TGTGCCAGCAGTGAGGACGCCTTCTCCTACAATGAGCAGTTCTTC | CASSEDAFSYNEQFF | TRBV2 | NA | TRBJ2-1 | NA
TGTGCCAGCAGCTTAACCCCCCCGCCAGACCGTAAAGCTTTCTTT | CASSLTPPPDRKAFF | TRBV7-2 | NA | TRBJ1-1 | NA
TGTGCCAGCAGTGAAAGGACAGGGCCCACTGAAGCTTTCTTT | CASSERTGPTEAFF | TRBV6-1 | NA | TRBJ1-1 | TRBD1
TGTGCCAGCAGCCCAGGACAGGGCCCTGGAAACACCATATATTTT | CASSPGQGPGNTIYF | TRBV11-3 | NA | TRBJ1-3 | TRBD1
TGTGCCAGCAGTTACTCGATAGGACAGGGAGTCGGCTACACCTTC | CASSYSIGQGVGYTF | TRBV6-5 | once | TRBJ1-2 | TRBD1
TGTGCCAGTAGTATTGATCCGATCATGAACACTGAAGCTTTCTTT | CASSIDPIMNTEAFF | TRBV19 | NA | TRBJ1-1 | NA
TGTGCCAGCAGCCTACCTACCGGGACAGGGGTAACCGGGGAGCTGTTTTTT | CASSLPTGTGVTGELFF | TRBV5-4 | NA | TRBJ2-2 | TRBD1
TGTGCCAGGACCGACAGGGCGATTGTTGGCTATGGCTACACCTTC | CARTDRAIVGYGYTF | TRBV28 | NA | TRBJ1-2 | TRBD1
TGTGCCAGCTCACCCCGGACAAGCGTGGCCAAAAACATTCAGTACTTC | CASSPRTSVAKNIQYF | TRBV18 | once | TRBJ2-4 | NA
TGTGCCAGCAGCTTAGTAGCTAGCGGGGGGGCCTTCGAGCAGTACTTC | CASSLVASGGAFEQYF | TRBV7-9 | NA | TRBJ2-7 | TRBD2
TGTGCCAGCAGCTTGTTGTACAGGGAAAATGAGCAGTTCTTC | CASSLLYRENEQFF | TRBV5-4 | NA | TRBJ2-1 | NA
TGTGCCAGCAGCCATGGGACAGATAATCAGCCCCAGCATTTT | CASSHGTDNQPQHF | TRBV3-1/TRBV3-2 | NA | TRBJ1-5 | TRBD1
TGTGCCAGTAGTATCGGGCTATCCGACTCGCCCCTCCACTTT | CASSIGLSDSPLHF | TRBV19 | NA | TRBJ1-6 | NA
TGTGCCAGCAGCCAACTCGGGACGGGGATGAACACCGGGGAGCTGTTTTTT | CASSQLGTGMNTGELFF | TRBV14 | NA | TRBJ2-2 | NA
TGTGCCAGCAGTTACTCCTTTCTAGGGGATCAGCCCCAGCATTTT | CASSYSFLGDQPQHF | TRBV6-5 | NA | TRBJ1-5 | NA
TGTGCCATCACTGGACAGGGGGCCTACGAGCAGTACTTC | CAITGQGAYEQYF | TRBV10-3 | NA | TRBJ2-7 | TRBD1
TGTGCCAGCAGTTTTACCGAGGGGCTGGGATCGGTGGATCAGCCCCAGCATTTT | CASSFTEGLGSVDQPQHF | TRBV28 | NA | TRBJ1-5 | NA